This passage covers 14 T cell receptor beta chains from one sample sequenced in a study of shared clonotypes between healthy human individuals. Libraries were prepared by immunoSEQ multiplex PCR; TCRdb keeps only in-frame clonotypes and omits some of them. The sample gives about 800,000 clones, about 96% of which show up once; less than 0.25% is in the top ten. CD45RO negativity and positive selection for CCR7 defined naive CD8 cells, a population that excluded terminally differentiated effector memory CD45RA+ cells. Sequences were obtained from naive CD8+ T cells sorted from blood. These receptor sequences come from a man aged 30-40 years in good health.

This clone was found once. The CDR3 nucleotides read TGTGCCAGCAGTTCCTTCGTGGGCGAAATTAACTATGGCTACACCTTC. This gives the protein CASSSFVGEINYGYTF. This rearrangement joins TRBV28 to TRBJ1-2; D is undetermined. The germline V gene has CDR1 MDHEN and CDR2 SYDVKM. Trimming took 4 bases from V and 1 from J, leaving 16 bases between them. The CDR3 has 16 residues.

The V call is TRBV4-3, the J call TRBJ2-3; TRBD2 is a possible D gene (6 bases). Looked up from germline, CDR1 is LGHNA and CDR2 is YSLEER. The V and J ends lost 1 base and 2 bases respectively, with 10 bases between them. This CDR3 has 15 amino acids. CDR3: CASSQAVAATDTQYF. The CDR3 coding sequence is TGCGCCAGCAGCCAAGCGGTAGCGGCCACAGATACGCAGTATTTT.

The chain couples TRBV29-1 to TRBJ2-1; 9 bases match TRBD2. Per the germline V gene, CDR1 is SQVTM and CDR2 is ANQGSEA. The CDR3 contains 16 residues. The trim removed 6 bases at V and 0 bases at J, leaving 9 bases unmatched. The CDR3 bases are TGCAGCGTCGACAGACTAGCGGAGAGCTCCTACAATGAGCAGTTCTTC. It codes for CSVDRLAESSYNEQFF.

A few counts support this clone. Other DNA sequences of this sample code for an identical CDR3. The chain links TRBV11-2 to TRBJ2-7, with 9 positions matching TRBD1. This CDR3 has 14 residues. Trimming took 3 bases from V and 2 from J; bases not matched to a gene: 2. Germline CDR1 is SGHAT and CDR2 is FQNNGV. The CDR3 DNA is TGTGCCAGCAGCTTCGGGACAGGGACCTACGAGCAGTACTTC. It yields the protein CASSFGTGTYEQYF.

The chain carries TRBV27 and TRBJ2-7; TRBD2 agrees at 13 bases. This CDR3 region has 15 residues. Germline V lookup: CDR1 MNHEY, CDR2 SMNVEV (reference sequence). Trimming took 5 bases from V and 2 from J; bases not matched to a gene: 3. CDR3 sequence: CASSRTSGSTYEQYF. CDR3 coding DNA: TGTGCCAGCAGTAGGACTAGCGGGAGTACCTACGAGCAGTACTTC.

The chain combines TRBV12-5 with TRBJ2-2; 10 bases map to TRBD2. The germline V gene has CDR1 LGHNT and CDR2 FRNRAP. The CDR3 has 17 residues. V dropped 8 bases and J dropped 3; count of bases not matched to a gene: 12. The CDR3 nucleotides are TGTGCTAGTAGGCTAGCGGGAGTACGAGGGGACACCGGGGAGCTGTTTTTT. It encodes CASRLAGVRGDTGELFF.

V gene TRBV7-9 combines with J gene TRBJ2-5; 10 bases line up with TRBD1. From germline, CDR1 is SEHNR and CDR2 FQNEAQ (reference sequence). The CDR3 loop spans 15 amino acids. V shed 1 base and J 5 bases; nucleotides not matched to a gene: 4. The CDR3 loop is CASSLVGQGPETQYF. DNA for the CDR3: TGTGCCAGCAGCTTAGTGGGACAGGGGCCCGAGACCCAGTACTTC. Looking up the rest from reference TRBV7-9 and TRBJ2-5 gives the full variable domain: DTGVSQNPRHKITKRGQNVTFRCDPISEHNRLYWYRQTLGQGPEFLTYFQNEAQLEKSRLLSDRFSAERPKGSFSTLEIQRTEQGDSAMYLCASSLVGQGPETQYFGPGTRLLVL.

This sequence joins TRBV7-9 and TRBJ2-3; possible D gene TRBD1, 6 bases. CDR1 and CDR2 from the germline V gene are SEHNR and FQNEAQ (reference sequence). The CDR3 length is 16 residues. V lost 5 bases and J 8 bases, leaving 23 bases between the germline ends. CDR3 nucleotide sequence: TGTGCCAGCAGCCCCAGGGGTCCGGACAACCTTGGTACGCAGTATTTT. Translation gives CASSPRGPDNLGTQYF. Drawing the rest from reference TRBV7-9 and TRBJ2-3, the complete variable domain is DTGVSQNPRHKITKRGQNVTFRCDPISEHNRLYWYRQTLGQGPEFLTYFQNEAQLEKSRLLSDRFSAERPKGSFSTLEIQRTEQGDSAMYLCASSPRGPDNLGTQYFGPGTRLTVL.

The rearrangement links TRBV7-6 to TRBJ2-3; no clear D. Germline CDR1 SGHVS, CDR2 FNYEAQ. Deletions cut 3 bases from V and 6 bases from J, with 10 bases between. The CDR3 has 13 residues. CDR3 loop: CASSFFLGDTQYF. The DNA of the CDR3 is TGTGCCAGCAGCTTTTTTTTGGGCGATACGCAGTATTTT.

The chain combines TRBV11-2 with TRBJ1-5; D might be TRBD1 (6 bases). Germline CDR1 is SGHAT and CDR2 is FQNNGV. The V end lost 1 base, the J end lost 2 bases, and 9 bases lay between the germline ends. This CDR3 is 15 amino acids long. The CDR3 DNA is TGTGCCAGCAGCTTAGGAGGGGGTGGCAATCAGCCCCAGCATTTT. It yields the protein CASSLGGGGNQPQHF.

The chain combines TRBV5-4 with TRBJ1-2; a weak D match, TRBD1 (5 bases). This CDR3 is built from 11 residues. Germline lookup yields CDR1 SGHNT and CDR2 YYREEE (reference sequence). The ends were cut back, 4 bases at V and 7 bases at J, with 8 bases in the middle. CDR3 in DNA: TGTGCCAGCAGCAAAGGGGTTGGCTACACCTTC. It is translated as CASSKGVGYTF.

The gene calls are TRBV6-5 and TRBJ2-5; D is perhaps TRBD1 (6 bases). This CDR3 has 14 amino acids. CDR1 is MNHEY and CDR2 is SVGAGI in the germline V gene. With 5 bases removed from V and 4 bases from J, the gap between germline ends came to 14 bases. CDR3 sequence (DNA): TGTGCCAGCAGTAGGGGGAACTACCCAGAGACCCAGTACTTC. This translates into CASSRGNYPETQYF.

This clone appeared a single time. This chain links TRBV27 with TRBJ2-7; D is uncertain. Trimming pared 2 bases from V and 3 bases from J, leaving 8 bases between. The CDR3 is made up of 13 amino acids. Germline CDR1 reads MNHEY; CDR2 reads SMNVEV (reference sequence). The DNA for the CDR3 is TGTGCCAGCAGTTTACGGTGGGACTACGAGCAGTACTTC. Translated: CASSLRWDYEQYF.

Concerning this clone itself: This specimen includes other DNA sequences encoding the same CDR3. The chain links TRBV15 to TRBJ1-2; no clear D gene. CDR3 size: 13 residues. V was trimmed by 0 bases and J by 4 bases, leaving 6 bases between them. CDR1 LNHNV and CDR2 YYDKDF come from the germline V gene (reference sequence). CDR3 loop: CATSRDRTYGYTF. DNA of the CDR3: TGTGCCACCAGCAGAGACCGAACCTATGGCTACACCTTC.